A single sample gave rise to the 9 T cell receptor beta chains below, sequenced in a study of OX40 agonist ivuxolimab in advanced cancers. Some clones are missing from TCRdb's copy, which holds only in-frame ones; the method was immunoSEQ multiplex PCR. The sample holds approximately 76,000 clones, 80% to 90% seen once. Sequencing was performed on CD4+ or CD8+ T cells sorted from blood, taken in a trial of the OX40 agonist ivuxolimab. Source of these receptors: an adult with an advanced solid tumor such as melanoma, head and neck, liver or kidney cancer.

V and J are TRBV29-1 and TRBJ2-5; D ambiguous. The DNA matches TRBJ2-7 better at its end, which makes the J call doubtful. The germline V gene has CDR1 SQVTM and CDR2 ANQGSEA. The length of the CDR3 is 15 residues. The CDR3, as DNA: TGCAGCGTTGAAGATCCGGGTGGCAGCTCCTACGAGCAGTACTTC. This translates into CSVEDPGGSSYEQYF.

The chain couples TRBV4-3 to TRBJ2-1; the match to TRBD2 covers 13 bases. The length of the CDR3 is 15 residues. V gave up 4 bases and J gave up 9 bases; unmatched junction bases: 6. Germline V gene data show CDR1 as LGHNA and CDR2 as YSLEER. The chain's CDR3 is CASSPGTSGVGEQFF. The CDR3 DNA reads as TGCGCCAGCAGCCCCGGGACTAGCGGGGTGGGTGAGCAGTTCTTC.

The gene calls are TRBV27 and TRBJ2-2; the D gene is possibly TRBD1 (5 bases). Trimming stripped 5 bases from V and 5 bases from J, with 12 bases between. Germline V gene sequence: CDR1 MNHEY, CDR2 SMNVEV (reference sequence). The CDR3 length is 14 residues. The CDR3 region is CASSPTPGTGELFF. CDR3 sequence (DNA): TGTGCCAGCAGTCCGACACCAGGGACCGGGGAGCTGTTTTTT.

This chain connects TRBV7-8 to TRBJ1-2; 8 nucleotides agree with TRBD1. The germline CDR1 and CDR2 sequences are SGHVS and FQNEAQ. Unmatched junction bases numbered 10, after V lost 8 bases and J lost 8 bases. The CDR3 has 13 amino acids. The CDR3 DNA is TGTGCCAGCGGCGGGACAGGAGGTTCGGGCTACACCTTC. It codes for CASGGTGGSGYTF.

The V call is TRBV4-3, the J call TRBJ1-2; 7 bases agree with TRBD1. Germline V gives CDR1 LGHNA, CDR2 YSLEER. After removal of 0 bases from V and 4 bases from J, the junction contained 8 bases not matched to a gene. The CDR3 runs to 16 residues. CDR3 nucleotides: TGCGCCAGCAGCCAAGATAAGGACAGGATCTTCTATGGCTACACCTTC. This sequence encodes CASSQDKDRIFYGYTF.

The V and J genes are TRBV6-5 and TRBJ1-2, with 7 bases aligning to TRBD1. The germline gives CDR1 MNHEY, CDR2 SVGAGI. The CDR3 is made up of 16 amino acids. The V segment lost 0 bases and the J segment 4 bases; nucleotides outside the gene matches: 8. The CDR3 sequence is CASSYSRGSGGYGYTF. Here the CDR3 DNA reads TGTGCCAGCAGTTACTCCAGGGGGTCAGGGGGCTATGGCTACACCTTC.

The chain carries TRBV9 and TRBJ2-5; 8 nucleotides align to TRBD1. The end of the DNA fits TRBJ2-7 better, so the J call may be wrong. Germline V lookup: CDR1 SGDLS, CDR2 YYNGEE. The CDR3 consists of 15 residues. The CDR3 DNA is TGTGCCAGCAGCGCCTCGACAGGGGCTCCCTACGAGCAGTACTTC. It encodes CASSASTGAPYEQYF.

The rearrangement uses TRBV27 and TRBJ2-2, with TRBD1 matching 9 bases. The CDR3 sequence is 16 residues long. Losses at the gene ends were 6 bases for V and 6 bases for J; bases not matched to a gene: 11. CDR1 is MNHEY and CDR2 is SMNVEV in the germline V gene (reference sequence). Here the CDR3 DNA reads TGTGCCAGCAGCCCGGCCGGGGGGACAGGGTCCGGGGAGCTGTTTTTT. Translated: CASSPAGGTGSGELFF.

This rearrangement joins TRBV10-3 to TRBJ2-1; TRBD1 is a possible D gene (5 bases). This CDR3 is built from 13 residues. The V gene lost 8 bases and the J gene lost 5 bases, with 13 bases spanning the gap. Germline CDR1 and CDR2: ENHRY and SYGVKD. The CDR3 here is CAIRTSRDNEQFF. The CDR3 DNA reads TGTGCCATCCGGACAAGCAGAGACAATGAGCAGTTCTTC.